Listed here are 20 T cell receptor beta chains from one sample, sequenced in a study of naive and memory T cell subsets (TCRdb year 2017). The library was obtained by UMI-ligation and nested PCR. Instrument used: Illumina MiSeq. To cover both TRBC1 and TRBC2, the beta constant-region primer consisted of an equimolar mix of two oligonucleotides. Using fastp trimming at Q25 and MiXCR clonotype assembly, TCRdb reanalyzed the public sequencing data and kept in-frame beta chains. Rows merge per CDR3 protein into single entries with the most common DNA and genes. In this sample the table shows around 31,000 distinct CDR3 sequences, roughly a tenth of which occur a single time. The top ten constitute around a sixth of the sample. The sequenced sample was effector memory CD4+ T cells from blood. The cell subset or site label, as the study defines it: effector memory, CD45RA- CD27-. These TCRs come from a human donor in good health.

The V gene is TRBV3-1, the J gene TRBJ1-1; D ambiguous. With 0 bases removed from V and 3 bases from J, the gap between germline ends came to 11 bases. The CDR3 covers 15 residues. Germline CDR1 LGHDT, CDR2 YNNKEL (reference sequence). The CDR3 DNA is TGTGCCAGCAGCCAAGATAGAACCTGGGACACTGAAGCTTTCTTT. Translating it yields CASSQDRTWDTEAFF.

This clonotype was detected many times. The genes are TRBV28 and TRBJ1-4, with D unclear. V was clipped by 2 bases and J by 7 bases, with 11 bases between them. CDR3 length: 14 amino acids. Germline V gives CDR1 MDHEN, CDR2 SYDVKM. CDR3 sequence: CASSLGPSSEKLFF. As DNA, the CDR3 is TGTGCCAGCAGTTTAGGGCCTTCGAGTGAAAAACTGTTTTTT.

The rearrangement uses TRBV9 and TRBJ2-3; TRBD1 might be the D (5 bases). This CDR3 has 14 residues. V dropped 0 bases and J dropped 2 bases, with 7 bases sitting between them. Looked up from germline, CDR1 is SGDLS and CDR2 is YYNGEE. The CDR3 spells CASSVVGVTDTQYF. CDR3 DNA: TGTGCCAGCAGCGTAGTAGGGGTCACAGATACGCAGTATTTT.

This clonotype was recorded many times. The rearrangement joins TRBV19 to TRBJ1-1; 12 bases are a match to TRBD1. V lost 8 bases to trimming and J lost 7 bases; unmatched junction nucleotides: 14. This CDR3 comprises 16 residues. The germline CDR1 and CDR2 sequences are LNHDA and SQIVND (reference sequence). The DNA for the CDR3 is TGTGCCAGTGGGGGGGGACAGGGGGCCGGTGTGGGTGAAGCTTTCTTT. It codes for CASGGGQGAGVGEAFF.

Within the sample, this clonotype is medium-sized. The chain recombines TRBV7-9 with TRBJ2-1, with 7 bases fitting TRBD2. The V gene's germline CDR1 is SEHNR and CDR2 FQNEAQ (reference sequence). V shed 4 bases and J 0 bases; nucleotides not matched to a gene: 12. CDR3 length equals 18 residues. The CDR3 spells CASSSRLADKSSYNEQFF. CDR3 bases: TGTGCCAGCAGCTCGCGGCTAGCGGATAAGAGCTCCTACAATGAGCAGTTCTTC.

The V call is TRBV18, the J call TRBJ1-1, with D perhaps TRBD1 (5 bases). Germline assignment: CDR1 KGHSH and CDR2 LQKENI. This CDR3 is 15 amino acids long. V shed 3 bases and J shed 4 bases, with 15 bases lying between them. The CDR3 sequence: CASSPESMRGTEAFF. CDR3 DNA: TGTGCCAGCTCACCGGAGTCAATGAGGGGCACTGAAGCTTTCTTT.

CDR3 DNA sequence: TGTGCCAGCAGCAACCGGGCGGATACGCAGTATTTT. This gives the protein CASSNRADTQYF. V and J are TRBV7-3 and TRBJ2-3; D not resolved. The CDR3 sequence is 12 residues long. The V gene lost 5 bases and the J gene lost 6 bases, with 9 bases spanning the gap. The germline gives CDR1 SGHTA, CDR2 FQGTGA.

This clonotype appeared many times. The chain employs TRBV10-3 and TRBJ2-3; 9 nucleotides align to TRBD2. The germline V gene encodes CDR1 ENHRY and CDR2 SYGVKD. J gave up 3 bases and V 7 bases, and 5 bases lay outside the gene matches. This CDR3 has 14 residues. CDR3 region: CAIMPSGATDTQYF. The CDR3 DNA reads TGTGCCATCATGCCTAGCGGGGCGACAGATACGCAGTATTTT.

Only a few counts were recorded for this clonotype. The chain uses TRBV5-1 and TRBJ2-5; D is unresolved. V dropped 3 bases and J dropped 5 bases, with 17 bases sitting between them. This CDR3 is built from 15 residues. Germline CDR1 is SGHRS and CDR2 is YFSETQ. This CDR3 is CASSSRTQPWETQYF. CDR3 coding DNA: TGCGCCAGCAGCTCGCGGACGCAACCCTGGGAGACCCAGTACTTC.

The chain has TRBV7-2 and TRBJ2-1, with 9 bases identical to TRBD2. V gave up 0 bases and J gave up 7 bases; unmatched junction bases: 13. The CDR3 loop spans 18 amino acids. In germline, CDR1 is SGHTA, CDR2 FQGNSA. Here the CDR3 DNA reads TGTGCCAGCAGCTTAGCGGGTGCGGGAGGGAGCGTTTTGAATGAGCAGTTCTTC. It specifies CASSLAGAGGSVLNEQFF.

A few counts support this clonotype. The genes are TRBV11-1 and TRBJ2-4; TRBD1 agrees at 9 bases. The germline gives CDR1 SGHAT, CDR2 FQDESV (reference sequence). V shed 3 bases and J 11 bases; nucleotides not matched to a gene: 8. The CDR3 runs 14 residues. The CDR3 region has the DNA TGTGCCAGCAGCTTCGGCGCGACAGGGGGGGTTCAGTACTTC. Amino acid sequence: CASSFGATGGVQYF.

The CDR3 spells CASSLEGRTNYGYTF. In DNA form, the CDR3 reads TGTGCCAGCAGCTTGGAGGGTCGGACTAACTATGGCTACACCTTC. V and J are TRBV5-4 and TRBJ1-2; no reliable D call. Germline V gene data show CDR1 as SGHNT and CDR2 as YYREEE (reference sequence). V was cut by 0 bases and J by 0 bases, with 9 bases left in between. This CDR3 contains 15 residues.

The chain uses TRBV27 and TRBJ2-5; D may be TRBD1 or TRBD2 (7 bases each). Trimming took 6 bases from V and 4 from J, leaving 12 bases between them. The CDR3 has 13 residues. Germline V CDR1 and CDR2: MNHEY, SMNVEV (reference sequence). The CDR3 spells CASSGGTAETQYF. The CDR3 DNA reads TGTGCCAGCAGCGGGGGGACAGCAGAGACCCAGTACTTC.

The rearrangement uses TRBV7-8 and TRBJ2-7; possible D gene TRBD2, 5 bases. This CDR3 has 14 residues. Germline CDR1 SGHVS, CDR2 FQNEAQ. V lost 3 bases, J lost 0 bases, and 9 bases lay in between. CDR3 sequence: CASSFSDYSYEQYF. In DNA form, the CDR3 reads TGTGCCAGCAGCTTTAGTGACTACTCCTACGAGCAGTACTTC.

With regard to this clonotype: One end of the junction fails to match germline, which may point to a read error. The chain recombines TRBV7-7 with TRBJ2-1; 9 bases line up with TRBD2. This CDR3 has 15 residues. Germline-derived CDR1 and CDR2 are SSHAT and FNYEAQ (reference sequence). The CDR3 sequence: CASSLVSGSSSEQFF. CDR3 sequence (DNA): TGTGCTAGCAGCTTAGTTAGCGGGAGCAGTTCTGAGCAGTTCTTC.

This clonotype was observed a few times. The V and J genes are TRBV6-6 and TRBJ2-4; no clear D gene. Trimming took off 2 bases at V and 0 bases at J, with 8 bases between the two ends. The germline V gene encodes CDR1 MNHNY and CDR2 SVGAGI (reference sequence). This CDR3 has 15 amino acids. This CDR3 reads CASSYEDLAKNIQYF. DNA of the CDR3: TGTGCCAGCAGTTACGAAGACCTAGCCAAAAACATTCAGTACTTC.

This clonotype was observed a few times. The genes are TRBV7-2 and TRBJ2-3; tentative D call: TRBD2 (6 bases). Germline CDR1 and CDR2: SGHTA and FQGNSA. V was clipped by 5 bases and J by 5 bases, with 14 bases between them. The CDR3 has 14 amino acids. CDR3 DNA sequence: TGTGCCAGCAGCCACCCCGGGAGAAGAGATACGCAGTATTTT. Encoded protein: CASSHPGRRDTQYF.

This clonotype was detected many times. The chain carries TRBV5-8 and TRBJ2-3; 8 nucleotides agree with TRBD1. The CDR3 spans 17 residues. With V trimmed by 3 bases and J by 4 bases, 13 bases remained unmatched. Germline assignment: CDR1 SGHTS and CDR2 YDEGEE. The chain's CDR3 is CASSSPGTGLVSDTQYF. DNA for the CDR3: TGTGCCAGCAGCTCACCCGGGACAGGTCTTGTGTCAGATACGCAGTATTTT.

This clonotype was detected ten times or more. The V and J genes are TRBV7-3 and TRBJ1-6; 9 nucleotides line up with TRBD1. The CDR3 is made up of 14 amino acids. From germline, CDR1 is SGHTA and CDR2 FQGTGA. V lost 4 bases and J lost 11; bases outside the gene matches: 6. The CDR3 region is CASSSGTGQTPLHF. As DNA, the CDR3 is TGTGCCAGCAGCTCCGGGACAGGGCAGACACCCCTCCACTTT.

This clonotype has a count of ten or more. The CDR3 region has the DNA TGTGCCAGCAGTTTTGGTGGGCCTTCCATAACTGGAAACACCATATATTTT. Amino acid sequence: CASSFGGPSITGNTIYF. V and J are TRBV6-6 and TRBJ1-3; D not resolved. Germline V gene sequence: CDR1 MNHNY, CDR2 SVGAGI (reference sequence). The CDR3 has 17 residues. Trimming removed 4 bases from V and 2 bases from J, with 18 bases in between.